These 7 T cell receptor beta chains came from one sample sequenced in a study of graft-versus-host responses after intestinal transplantation. Only in-frame clones appear in the TCRdb table, and some are missing; sequencing was by immunoSEQ multiplex PCR. This table has some 41,000 clones, about 90% appearing once. The input for sequencing was PBMCs, taken around 320 days after intestinal transplant. All receptors derive from a human patient who received an intestinal transplant, so some T cells may come from the graft donor.

The sample holds a few counts of this clone. V usage is TRBV5-6 and J usage is TRBJ2-5; 8 nucleotides agree with TRBD1. Per germline, CDR1 SGHDT and CDR2 YYEEEE. The CDR3 has 14 amino acids. The V segment lost 4 bases and the J segment 3 bases; nucleotides outside the gene matches: 5. CDR3 sequence: CASSLTGEKETQYF. The DNA for the CDR3 is TGTGCCAGCAGCCTGACAGGGGAGAAAGAGACCCAGTACTTC.

This sequence joins TRBV9 and TRBJ2-5; D gene ambiguous. The CDR3 has 15 residues. Trimming stripped 3 bases from V and 2 bases from J, with 14 bases between. Germline V gives CDR1 SGDLS, CDR2 YYNGEE. CDR3 region: CASSGEGPPQETQYF. CDR3 nucleotide sequence: TGTGCCAGCAGCGGAGAAGGTCCCCCGCAAGAGACCCAGTACTTC.

The CDR3 spells CASSEYKAASGSINEQFF. The CDR3 nucleotides are TGTGCCAGCAGTGAATACAAAGCGGCTAGCGGGAGTATAAATGAGCAGTTCTTC. V is TRBV25-1 and J is TRBJ2-1, with 10 positions matching TRBD2. The germline CDR1 and CDR2 sequences are MGHDK and SYGVNS. V was pared by 0 bases and J by 7 bases, with 12 bases of the junction left unmatched. This CDR3 has 18 amino acids.

V usage is TRBV13 and J usage is TRBJ2-1, with TRBD2 matching over 10 bases. The CDR3 spans 14 residues. Germline-derived CDR1 and CDR2 are PRHDT and FYEKMQ (reference sequence). The V and J ends lost 4 bases and 10 bases, in that order; junction bases with no gene match: 7. The CDR3 nucleotides read TGTGCCAGCAGCTCGCTAGCGGGAGTCAAGGAGCAGTTCTTC. Its protein product is CASSSLAGVKEQFF.

The V gene is TRBV4-1, the J gene TRBJ2-4; 10 nucleotides match TRBD2. CDR1 and CDR2 (germline): MGHRA, YSYEKL. The CDR3 is 15 amino acids. V lost 1 base and J lost 7; bases outside the gene matches: 4. This CDR3 reads CASSQGDSGGNIQYF. CDR3 in DNA: TGCGCCAGCAGCCAAGGTGATAGCGGGGGGAACATTCAGTACTTC.

The rearrangement links TRBV7-9 to TRBJ1-1; 7 bases align to TRBD1. The CDR3 contains 15 residues. The germline V gene has CDR1 SEHNR and CDR2 FQNEAQ (reference sequence). V shed 5 bases, J shed 3 bases, and the junction held 9 bases outside the gene matches. In DNA, the CDR3 is TGTGCCAGCAGCCCAACGACAGGGTCGTACACTGAAGCTTTCTTT. It yields the protein CASSPTTGSYTEAFF.

This clone was observed a handful of times. The V call is TRBV6-5, the J call TRBJ1-2; maybe TRBD1 (5 bases). The length of the CDR3 is 15 residues. Trimming pared 0 bases from V and 8 bases from J, leaving 16 bases between. The V gene's germline CDR1 is MNHEY and CDR2 SVGAGI. The CDR3 DNA follows: TGTGCCAGCAGTTACTCGCCAGCTTCAGGGAGGGGCTACACCTTC. Its protein is CASSYSPASGRGYTF.